This TCR beta chain emerged from a study of T cell responses to AZD1222 COVID-19 vaccine. This CDR3 contains 13 residues. V was trimmed by 1 base and J by 6 bases, leaving 10 bases between them. Looked up from germline, CDR1 is SGHTA and CDR2 is FQGTGA. Here immunoSEQ multiplex PCR was the method, and the copy in TCRdb shows in-frame clones only, minus some. This table holds approximately 84,000 clones, about 89% found once. The specimen was peripheral blood, collected on day 0 of AZD1222 vaccination. This TCR was sampled from an adult in good health. The chain links TRBV7-3 to TRBJ2-7, with TRBD2 as a possible D gene (6 bases). The CDR3 is CASSLMVGGEQYF. As DNA, the CDR3 is TGTGCCAGCAGCTTAATGGTGGGAGGCGAGCAGTACTTC.